This entry features one TCR beta chain sequence. Profiled with immunoSEQ multiplex PCR; TCRdb holds only in-frame clones, not every one. The sample has around 2,000,000 clones, just under 95% seen once. The data derive from a study of shared clonotypes between healthy human individuals. Study at large: Aged between 18 and 49, the donors were a couple of women and a few men.

This CDR3 is 12 amino acids long. Germline V gives CDR1 SQVTM, CDR2 ANQGSEA. CD8 cells regarded as naive lacked CD45RO, were positively chosen for CCR7, and omitted terminally differentiated effector memory CD45RA+ cells. This TCR came from a man between 18 and 29 years old in good health. V gene TRBV29-1 combines with J gene TRBJ1-4, with D unclear. The source material was naive CD8+ T cells sorted from blood. The CDR3 region has the DNA TGCGGAGGAGAGGGAACTAATGAAAAACTGTTTTTT. Its translation is CGGEGTNEKLFF.